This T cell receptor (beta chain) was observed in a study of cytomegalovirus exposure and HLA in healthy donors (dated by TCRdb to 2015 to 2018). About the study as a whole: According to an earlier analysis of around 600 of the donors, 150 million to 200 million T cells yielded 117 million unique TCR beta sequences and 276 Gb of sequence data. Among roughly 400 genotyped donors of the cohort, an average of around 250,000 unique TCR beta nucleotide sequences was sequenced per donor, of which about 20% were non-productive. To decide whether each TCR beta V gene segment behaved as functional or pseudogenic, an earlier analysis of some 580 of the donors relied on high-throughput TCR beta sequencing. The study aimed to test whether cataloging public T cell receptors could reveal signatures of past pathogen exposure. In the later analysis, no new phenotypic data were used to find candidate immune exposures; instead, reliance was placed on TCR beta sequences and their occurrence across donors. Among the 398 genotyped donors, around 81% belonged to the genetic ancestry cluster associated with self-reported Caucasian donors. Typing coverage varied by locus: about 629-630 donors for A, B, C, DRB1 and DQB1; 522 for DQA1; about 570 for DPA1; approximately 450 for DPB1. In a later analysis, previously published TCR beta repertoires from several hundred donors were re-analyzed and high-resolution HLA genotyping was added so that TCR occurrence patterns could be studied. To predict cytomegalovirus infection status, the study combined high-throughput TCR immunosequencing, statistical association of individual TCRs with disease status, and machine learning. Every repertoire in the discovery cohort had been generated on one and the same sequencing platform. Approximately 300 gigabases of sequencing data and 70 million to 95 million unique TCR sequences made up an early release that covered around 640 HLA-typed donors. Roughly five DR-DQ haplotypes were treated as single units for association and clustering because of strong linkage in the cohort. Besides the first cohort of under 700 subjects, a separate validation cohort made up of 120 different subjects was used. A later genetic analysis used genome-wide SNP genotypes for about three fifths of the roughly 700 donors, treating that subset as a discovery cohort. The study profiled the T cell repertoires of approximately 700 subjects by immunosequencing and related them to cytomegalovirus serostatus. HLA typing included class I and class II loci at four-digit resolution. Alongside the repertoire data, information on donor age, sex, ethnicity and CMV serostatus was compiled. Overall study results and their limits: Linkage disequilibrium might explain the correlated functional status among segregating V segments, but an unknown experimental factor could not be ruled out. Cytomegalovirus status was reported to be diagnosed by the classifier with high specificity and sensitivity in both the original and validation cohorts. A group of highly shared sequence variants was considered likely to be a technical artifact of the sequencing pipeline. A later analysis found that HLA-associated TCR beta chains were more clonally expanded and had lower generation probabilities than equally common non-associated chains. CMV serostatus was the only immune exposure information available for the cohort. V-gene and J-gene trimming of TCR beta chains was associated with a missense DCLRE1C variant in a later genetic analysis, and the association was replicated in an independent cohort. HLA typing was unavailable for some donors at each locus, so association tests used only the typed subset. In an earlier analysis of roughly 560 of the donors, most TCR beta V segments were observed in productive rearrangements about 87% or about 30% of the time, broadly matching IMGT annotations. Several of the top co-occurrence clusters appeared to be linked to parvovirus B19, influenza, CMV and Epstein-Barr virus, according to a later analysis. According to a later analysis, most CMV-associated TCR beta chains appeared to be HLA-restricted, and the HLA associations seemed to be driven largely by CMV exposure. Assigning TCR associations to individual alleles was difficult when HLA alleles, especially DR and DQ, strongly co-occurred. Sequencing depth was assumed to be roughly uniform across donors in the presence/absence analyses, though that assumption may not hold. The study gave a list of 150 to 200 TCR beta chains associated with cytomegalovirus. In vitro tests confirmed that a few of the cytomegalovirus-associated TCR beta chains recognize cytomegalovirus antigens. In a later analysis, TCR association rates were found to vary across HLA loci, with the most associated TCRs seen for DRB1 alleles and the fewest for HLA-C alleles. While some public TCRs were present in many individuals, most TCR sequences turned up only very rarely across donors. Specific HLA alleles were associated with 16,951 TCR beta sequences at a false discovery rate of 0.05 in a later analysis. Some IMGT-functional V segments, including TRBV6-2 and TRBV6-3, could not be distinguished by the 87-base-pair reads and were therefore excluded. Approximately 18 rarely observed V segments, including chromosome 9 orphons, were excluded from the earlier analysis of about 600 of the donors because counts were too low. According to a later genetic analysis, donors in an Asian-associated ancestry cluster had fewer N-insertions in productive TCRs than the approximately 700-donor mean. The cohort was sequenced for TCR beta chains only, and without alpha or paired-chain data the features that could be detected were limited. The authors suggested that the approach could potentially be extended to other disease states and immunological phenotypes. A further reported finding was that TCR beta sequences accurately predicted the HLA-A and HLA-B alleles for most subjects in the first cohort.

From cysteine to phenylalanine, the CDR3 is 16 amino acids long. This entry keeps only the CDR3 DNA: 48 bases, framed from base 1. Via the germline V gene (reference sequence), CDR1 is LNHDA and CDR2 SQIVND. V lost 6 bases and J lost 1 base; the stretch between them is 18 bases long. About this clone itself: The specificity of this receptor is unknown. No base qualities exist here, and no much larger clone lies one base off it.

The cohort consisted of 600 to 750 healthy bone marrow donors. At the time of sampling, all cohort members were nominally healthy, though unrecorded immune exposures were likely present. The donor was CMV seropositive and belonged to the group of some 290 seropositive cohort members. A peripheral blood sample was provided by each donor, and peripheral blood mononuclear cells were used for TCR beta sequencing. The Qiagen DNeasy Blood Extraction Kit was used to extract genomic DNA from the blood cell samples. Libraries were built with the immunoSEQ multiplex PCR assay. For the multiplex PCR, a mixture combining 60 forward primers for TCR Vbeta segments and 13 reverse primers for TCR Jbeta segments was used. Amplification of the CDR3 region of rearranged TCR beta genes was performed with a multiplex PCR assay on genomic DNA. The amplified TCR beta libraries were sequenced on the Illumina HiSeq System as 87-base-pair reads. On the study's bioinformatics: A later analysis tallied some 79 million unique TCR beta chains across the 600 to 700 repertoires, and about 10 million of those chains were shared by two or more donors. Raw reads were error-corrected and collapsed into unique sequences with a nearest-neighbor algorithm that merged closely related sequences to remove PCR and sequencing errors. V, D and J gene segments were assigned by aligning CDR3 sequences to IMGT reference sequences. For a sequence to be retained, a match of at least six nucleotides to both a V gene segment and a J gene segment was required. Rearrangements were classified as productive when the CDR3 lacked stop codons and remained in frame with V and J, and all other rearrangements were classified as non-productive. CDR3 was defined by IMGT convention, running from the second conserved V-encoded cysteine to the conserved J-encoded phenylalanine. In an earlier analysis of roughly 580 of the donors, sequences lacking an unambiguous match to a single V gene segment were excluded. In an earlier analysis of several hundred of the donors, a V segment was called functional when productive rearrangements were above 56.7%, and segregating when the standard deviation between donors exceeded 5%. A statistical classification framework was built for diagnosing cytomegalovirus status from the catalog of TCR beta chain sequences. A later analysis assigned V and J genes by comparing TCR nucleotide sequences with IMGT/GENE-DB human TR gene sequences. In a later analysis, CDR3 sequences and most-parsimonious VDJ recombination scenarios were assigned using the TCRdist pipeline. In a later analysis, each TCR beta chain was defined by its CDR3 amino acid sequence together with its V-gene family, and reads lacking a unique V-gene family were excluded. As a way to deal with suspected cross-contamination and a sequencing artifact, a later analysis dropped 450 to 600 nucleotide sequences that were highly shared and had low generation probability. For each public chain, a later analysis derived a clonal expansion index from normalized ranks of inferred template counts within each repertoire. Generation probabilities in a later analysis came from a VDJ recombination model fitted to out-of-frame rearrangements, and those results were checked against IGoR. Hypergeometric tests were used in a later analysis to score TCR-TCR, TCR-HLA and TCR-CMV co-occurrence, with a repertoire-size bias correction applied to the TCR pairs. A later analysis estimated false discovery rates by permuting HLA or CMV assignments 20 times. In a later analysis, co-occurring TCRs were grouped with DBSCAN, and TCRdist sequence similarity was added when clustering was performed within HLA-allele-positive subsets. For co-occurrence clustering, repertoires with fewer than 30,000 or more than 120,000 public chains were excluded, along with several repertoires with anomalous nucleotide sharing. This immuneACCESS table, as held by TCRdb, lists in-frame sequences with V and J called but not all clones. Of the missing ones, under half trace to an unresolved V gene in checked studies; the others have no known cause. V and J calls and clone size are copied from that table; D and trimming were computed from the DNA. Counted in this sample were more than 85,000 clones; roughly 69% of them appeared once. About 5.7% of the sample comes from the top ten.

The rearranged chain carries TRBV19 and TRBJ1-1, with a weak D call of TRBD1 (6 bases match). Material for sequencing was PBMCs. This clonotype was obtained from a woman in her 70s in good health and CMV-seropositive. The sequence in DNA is TGTGCCAGTAGGCATATGTCGACAGGAAGGAACACTGAAGCTTTCTTT. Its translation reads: CASRHMSTGRNTEAFF.